Listed below are T cell receptor beta chains from one sample, sequenced in a study of blood T cell repertoires in COVID-19. Here immunoSEQ multiplex PCR was the method, and the copy in TCRdb shows in-frame clones only, minus some. The table includes some 270,000 clones, 85% to 90% detected once. The specimen was PBMCs or T cells enriched from blood (not recorded which). These receptor sequences come from a woman aged 60 to 75 who had recovered from COVID-19. CDR3s include the opening cysteine and the closing phenylalanine or tryptophan. The order of the fields is J gene, clone size, D gene, V gene, CDR3 protein, CDR3 DNA. A D gene is named only where the DNA matches it firmly. Part of the rows lack a size; the others show once, few, many or a class for expanded clones.

TRBJ1-2 - TRBD1 TRBV7-9 CASSSSDRLYGYTF TGTGCCAGCAGCTCATCGGACAGGCTCTATGGCTACACCTTC
TRBJ1-5 - - TRBV28 CASQGGVGNQPQHF TGTGCCAGCCAAGGAGGGGTTGGCAATCAGCCCCAGCATTTT
TRBJ1-2 few - TRBV5-8 CASSDRQRASGYTF TGTGCCAGCAGTGACAGGCAACGGGCCTCCGGCTACACCTTC
TRBJ2-7 - - TRBV7-9 CASTWAGEQYF TGTGCCAGCACTTGGGCTGGGGAGCAGTACTTC
TRBJ1-2 once TRBD1 TRBV15 CATSRVGTGANGYTF TGTGCCACCAGCAGAGTAGGGACAGGCGCTAACGGCTACACCTTC
TRBJ1-1 - - TRBV28 CASSLRRRRNTEAFF TGTGCCAGCAGTTTGCGGCGAAGAAGGAACACTGAAGCTTTCTTT
TRBJ2-5 - TRBD2 TRBV5-8 CASSLGTSGKETQYF TGTGCCAGCAGCTTGGGGACTAGCGGGAAAGAGACCCAGTACTTC
TRBJ1-6 few - TRBV28 CASSLLRSPLHF TGTGCCAGCAGTTTACTACGATCACCCCTCCACTTT
TRBJ2-1 - - TRBV27 CASSPTGYNEQFF TGTGCCAGCAGTCCGACGGGCTACAATGAGCAGTTCTTC
TRBJ1-1 - - TRBV3-1/TRBV3-2 CASSQRGAAEAFF TGTGCCAGCAGCCAACGGGGGGCCGCTGAAGCTTTCTTT
TRBJ1-2 - - TRBV28 CASSSPDISGGYTF TGTGCCAGCAGTTCCCCGGACATTTCAGGGGGCTACACCTTC
TRBJ1-2 - - TRBV28 CASSYRDSPNF TGTGCCAGCAGTTATCGGGATTCCCCTAACTTC
TRBJ1-4 - TRBD1 TRBV5-1 CASSLALPGQAWSVDEKLFF TGCGCCAGCAGCTTGGCCCTTCCGGGACAGGCTTGGTCGGTAGATGAAAAACTGTTTTTT
TRBJ2-5 - - TRBV11-1 CASSLPQAPQYF TGTGCCAGCAGCTTACCCCAGGCCCCTCAGTACTTC
TRBJ2-5 - - TRBV24-1 CATSATGMEETQYF TGTGCCACCAGTGCCACAGGGATGGAGGAGACCCAGTACTTC
TRBJ1-1 - TRBD1 TRBV28 CASSLGDRAWAEAFF TGTGCCAGCAGTTTAGGGGACAGGGCTTGGGCTGAAGCTTTCTTT
TRBJ2-2 - - TRBV19 CASMPGANTGELFF TGTGCCAGTATGCCGGGAGCGAACACCGGGGAGCTGTTTTTT